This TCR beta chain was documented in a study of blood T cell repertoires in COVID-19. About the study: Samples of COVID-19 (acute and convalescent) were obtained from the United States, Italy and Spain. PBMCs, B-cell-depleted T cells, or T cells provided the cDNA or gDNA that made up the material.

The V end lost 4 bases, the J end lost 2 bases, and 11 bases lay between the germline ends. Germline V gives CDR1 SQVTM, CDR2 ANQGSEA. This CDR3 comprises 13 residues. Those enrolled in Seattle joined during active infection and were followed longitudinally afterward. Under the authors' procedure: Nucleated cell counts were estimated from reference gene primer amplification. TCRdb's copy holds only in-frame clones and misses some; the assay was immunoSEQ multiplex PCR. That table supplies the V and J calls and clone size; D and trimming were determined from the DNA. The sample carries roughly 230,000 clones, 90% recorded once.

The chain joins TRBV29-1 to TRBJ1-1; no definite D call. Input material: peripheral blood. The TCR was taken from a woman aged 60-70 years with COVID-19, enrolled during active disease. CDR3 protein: CSVVAVSNTEAFF. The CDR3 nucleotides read TGCAGCGTTGTAGCAGTCTCAAACACTGAAGCTTTCTTT.